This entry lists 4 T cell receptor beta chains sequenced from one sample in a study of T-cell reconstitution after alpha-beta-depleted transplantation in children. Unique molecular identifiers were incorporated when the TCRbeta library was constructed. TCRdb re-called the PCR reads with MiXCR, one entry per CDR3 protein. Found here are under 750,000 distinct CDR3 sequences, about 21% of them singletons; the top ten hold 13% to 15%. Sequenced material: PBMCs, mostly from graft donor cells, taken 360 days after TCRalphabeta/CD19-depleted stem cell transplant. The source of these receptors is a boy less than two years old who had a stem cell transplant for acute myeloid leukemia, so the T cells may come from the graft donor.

The CDR3 DNA is TGTGCCTGGGGGTGGCGGGAAGAGACCCAGTACTTC. This encodes CAWGWREETQYF. This chain connects TRBV30 to TRBJ2-5; weak D call: TRBD2 (5 bases). Trimming shortened V by 5 bases and J by 3 bases, and 10 bases separated the two germline ends. Germline V gives CDR1 GTSNPN, CDR2 SVGIG (reference sequence). There are 12 residues in the CDR3.

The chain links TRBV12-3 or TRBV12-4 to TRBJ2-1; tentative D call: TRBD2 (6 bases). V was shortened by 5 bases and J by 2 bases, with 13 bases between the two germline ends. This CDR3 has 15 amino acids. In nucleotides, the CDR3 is TGTGCCAGCAGTCCTCAGGCGGGAACCTACAATGAGCAGTTCTTC. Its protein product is CASSPQAGTYNEQFF.

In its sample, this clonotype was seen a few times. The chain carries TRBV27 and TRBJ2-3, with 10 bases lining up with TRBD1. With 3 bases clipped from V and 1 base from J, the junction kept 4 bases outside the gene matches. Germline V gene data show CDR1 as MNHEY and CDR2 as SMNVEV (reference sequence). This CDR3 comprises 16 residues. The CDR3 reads CASSFPGTGGTDTQYF. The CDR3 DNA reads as TGTGCCAGCAGTTTTCCGGGGACAGGGGGCACAGATACGCAGTATTTT.

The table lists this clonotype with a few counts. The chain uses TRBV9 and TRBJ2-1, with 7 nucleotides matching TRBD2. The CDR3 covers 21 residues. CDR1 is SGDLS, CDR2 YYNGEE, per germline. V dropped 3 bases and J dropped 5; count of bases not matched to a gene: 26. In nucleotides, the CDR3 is TGTGCCAGCAGCGCCGGACTAGTCATGCAGCGAGACGCCCCGGGTGACAATGAGCAGTTCTTC. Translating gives CASSAGLVMQRDAPGDNEQFF.